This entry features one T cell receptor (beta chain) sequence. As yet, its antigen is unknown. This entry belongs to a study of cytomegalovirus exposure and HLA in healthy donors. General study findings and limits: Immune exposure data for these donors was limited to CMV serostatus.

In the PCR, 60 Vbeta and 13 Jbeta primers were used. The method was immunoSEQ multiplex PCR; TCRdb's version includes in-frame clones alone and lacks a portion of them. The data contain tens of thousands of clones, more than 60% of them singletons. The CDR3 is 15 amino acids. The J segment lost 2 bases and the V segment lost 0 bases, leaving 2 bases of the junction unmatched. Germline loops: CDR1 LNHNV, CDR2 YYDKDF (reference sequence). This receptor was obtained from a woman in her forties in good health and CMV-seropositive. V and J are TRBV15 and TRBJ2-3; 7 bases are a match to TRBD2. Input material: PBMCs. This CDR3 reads CATSREGLVTDTQYF. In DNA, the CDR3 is TGTGCCACCAGCAGAGAAGGACTAGTCACAGATACGCAGTATTTT.